This TCR beta chain was found in a study of blood T cell repertoires in COVID-19. Study information: Both acute and convalescent COVID-19 samples were obtained from the United States, Italy and Spain. PBMCs, B-cell-depleted T cells, or T cells were the source of the cDNA or gDNA that made up the material.

Losses at the gene ends were 2 bases for V and 6 bases for J; bases not matched to a gene: 3. This CDR3 comprises 14 residues. Germline CDR1 and CDR2: SGHRS and YFSETQ. As concerns this clone: This sample also contains other DNA sequences that code for the same CDR3.

As originally analysed: Estimates of nucleated cell counts were drawn from the amplification of reference gene primers. Sequencing used immunoSEQ multiplex PCR; TCRdb keeps in-frame clones, though not all of them. Clonal size and the V and J genes are those of that table, whereas D and trimming came from the DNA. The profile shows roughly 120,000 clones, over 70% of them singletons. Sequenced: peripheral blood. The V and J genes are TRBV5-1 and TRBJ2-2, with 8 positions matching TRBD2. The receptor was derived from a woman aged 45-59 years with acute or convalescent COVID-19. In nucleotides, the CDR3 is TGCGCCAGCAGCTTCCGGGGGGGTGCCGGGGAGCTGTTTTTT. This gives the protein CASSFRGGAGELFF.